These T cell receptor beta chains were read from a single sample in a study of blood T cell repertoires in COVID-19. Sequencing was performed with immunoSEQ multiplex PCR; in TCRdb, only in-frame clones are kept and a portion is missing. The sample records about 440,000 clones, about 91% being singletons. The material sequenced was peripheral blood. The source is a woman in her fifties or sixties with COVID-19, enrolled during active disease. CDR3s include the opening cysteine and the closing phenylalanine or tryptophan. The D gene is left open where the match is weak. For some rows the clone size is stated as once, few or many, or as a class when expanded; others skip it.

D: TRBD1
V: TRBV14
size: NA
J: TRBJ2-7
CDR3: CASRQGGRGYYEQYF
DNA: TGTGCCAGCAGACAAGGGGGCAGGGGATATTACGAGCAGTACTTC

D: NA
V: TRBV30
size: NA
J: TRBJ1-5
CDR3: CAWSVPGYSNQPQHF
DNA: TGTGCCTGGAGTGTACCAGGGTATAGCAATCAGCCCCAGCATTTT

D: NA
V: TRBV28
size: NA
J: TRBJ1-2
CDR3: CASSARVNYGYTF
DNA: TGTGCCAGCAGCGCCAGGGTGAACTATGGCTACACCTTC

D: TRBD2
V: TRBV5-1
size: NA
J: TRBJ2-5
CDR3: CASSSFRGGLLETQYF
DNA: TGCGCCAGCAGCTCCTTTCGGGGGGGGCTGTTGGAGACCCAGTACTTC

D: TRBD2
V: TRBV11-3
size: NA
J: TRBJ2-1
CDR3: CASSRDYPQDEQFF
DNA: TGTGCCAGCAGCCGGGACTACCCTCAGGATGAGCAGTTCTTC

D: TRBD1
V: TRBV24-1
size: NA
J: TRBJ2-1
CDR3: CATSDAGQGRVNEQFF
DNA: TGTGCCACCAGTGACGCTGGACAGGGGAGAGTCAATGAGCAGTTCTTC

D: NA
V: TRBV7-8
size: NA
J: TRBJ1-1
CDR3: CASSLSPGRIEAFF
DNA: TGTGCCAGCAGCTTATCGCCGGGAAGGATAGAAGCTTTCTTT

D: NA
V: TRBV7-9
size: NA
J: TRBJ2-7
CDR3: CASSLLTGEQYF
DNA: TGTGCCAGCAGCTTATTGACGGGCGAGCAGTACTTC

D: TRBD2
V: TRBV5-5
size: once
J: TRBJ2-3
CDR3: CASSFIAGGKDTQYF
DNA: TGTGCCAGCAGCTTCATAGCGGGGGGCAAAGATACGCAGTATTTT

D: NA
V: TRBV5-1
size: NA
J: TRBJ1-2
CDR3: CASSLVGGFGYTF
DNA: TGCGCCAGCAGCTTGGTTGGGGGCTTCGGCTACACCTTC

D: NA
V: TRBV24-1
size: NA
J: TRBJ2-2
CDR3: CATSDPSATGGELFF
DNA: TGTGCCACCAGTGACCCGTCCGCAACGGGCGGGGAGCTGTTTTTT

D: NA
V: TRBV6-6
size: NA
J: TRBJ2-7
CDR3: CASSSIRGEDNYEQYF
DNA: TGTGCCAGCAGTTCCATCAGGGGGGAAGATAACTACGAGCAGTACTTC

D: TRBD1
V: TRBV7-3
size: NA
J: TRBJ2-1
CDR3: CASSPDRVRNAYNEQFF
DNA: TGTGCCAGCAGCCCGGACAGGGTTCGGAACGCCTACAATGAGCAGTTCTTC

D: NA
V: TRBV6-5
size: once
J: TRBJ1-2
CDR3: CASRVTANYGYTF
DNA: TGTGCCAGCCGGGTTACGGCGAACTATGGCTACACCTTC

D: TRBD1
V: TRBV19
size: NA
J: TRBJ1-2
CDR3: CASSIYLADRVYGYTF
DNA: TGTGCCAGTAGTATTTACCTTGCGGACAGGGTCTATGGCTACACCTTC

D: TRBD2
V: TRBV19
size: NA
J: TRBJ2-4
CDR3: CATKKGLAPSVLAKNIQYF
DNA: TGTGCCACCAAGAAGGGACTAGCCCCTTCGGTATTAGCCAAAAACATTCAGTACTTC

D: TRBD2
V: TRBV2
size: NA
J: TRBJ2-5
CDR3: CASSDSRLAGVVKKETQYF
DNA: TGTGCCAGCAGTGATTCTAGGCTAGCGGGGGTAGTGAAAAAAGAGACCCAGTACTTC

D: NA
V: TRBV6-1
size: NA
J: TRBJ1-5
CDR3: CASSEREVTNSNQPQHF
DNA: TGTGCCAGCAGTGAAAGGGAGGTCACGAACAGCAATCAGCCCCAGCATTTT

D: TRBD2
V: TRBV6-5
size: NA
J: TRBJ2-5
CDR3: CASSGTQGGETQYF
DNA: TGTGCCAGCAGCGGGACCCAGGGAGGGGAGACCCAGTACTTC

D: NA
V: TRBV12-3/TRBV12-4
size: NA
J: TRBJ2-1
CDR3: CASSLREYNEQFF
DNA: TGTGCCAGCAGTTTAAGAGAATACAATGAGCAGTTCTTC

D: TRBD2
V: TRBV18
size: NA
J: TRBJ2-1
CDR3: CASSPPGLAGGHNEQFF
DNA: TGTGCCAGCTCACCACCGGGACTAGCGGGGGGGCACAATGAGCAGTTCTTC

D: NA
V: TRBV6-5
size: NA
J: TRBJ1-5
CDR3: CASNAGGRGNQPQHF
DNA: TGTGCCAGCAACGCGGGGGGCCGGGGCAATCAGCCCCAGCATTTT

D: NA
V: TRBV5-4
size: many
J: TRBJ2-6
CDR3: CASSPGGNRAGANVLTF
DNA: TGTGCCAGCAGCCCCGGCGGAAACAGGGCTGGGGCCAACGTCCTGACTTTC

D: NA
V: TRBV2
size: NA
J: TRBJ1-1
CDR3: CASSDRVTEAFF
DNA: TGTGCCAGCAGTGACAGGGTCACTGAAGCTTTCTTT

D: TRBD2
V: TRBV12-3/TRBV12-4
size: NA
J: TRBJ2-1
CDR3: CASSPERGEQFF
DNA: TGTGCCAGCAGCCCCGAGCGGGGTGAGCAGTTCTTC

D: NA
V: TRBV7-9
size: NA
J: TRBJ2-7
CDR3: CASSPHSGDLYEQYF
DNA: TGTGCCAGCAGCCCCCATTCGGGGGACCTCTACGAGCAGTACTTC

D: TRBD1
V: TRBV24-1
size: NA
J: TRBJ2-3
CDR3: CATRGTGEHGAQYF
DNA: TGTGCCACCAGGGGGACAGGAGAACACGGGGCGCAGTATTTT

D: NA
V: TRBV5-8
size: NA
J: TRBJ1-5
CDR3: CASSFRGFDQPQHF
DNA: TGTGCCAGCAGCTTCAGGGGTTTTGATCAGCCCCAGCATTTT

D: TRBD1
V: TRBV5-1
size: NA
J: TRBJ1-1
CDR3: CASSLTGANTEAFF
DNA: TGCGCCAGCAGCTTGACAGGGGCCAACACTGAAGCTTTCTTT

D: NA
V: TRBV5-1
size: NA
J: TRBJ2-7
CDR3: CASSLAGVGGEQYF
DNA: TGCGCCAGCAGCTTAGCCGGTGTGGGGGGAGAGCAGTACTTC

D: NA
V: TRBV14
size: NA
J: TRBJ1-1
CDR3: CASSQDGSRAGAPTEAFF
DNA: TGTGCCAGCAGCCAAGATGGTTCGAGGGCAGGGGCGCCGACTGAAGCTTTCTTT

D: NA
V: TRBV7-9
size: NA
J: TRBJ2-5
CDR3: CASSLMESGGTQYF
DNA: TGTGCCAGCAGCTTAATGGAGTCGGGTGGGACCCAGTACTTC

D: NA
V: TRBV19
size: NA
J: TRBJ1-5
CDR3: CAVQGIDQPQHF
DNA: TGTGCCGTTCAGGGGATCGATCAGCCCCAGCATTTT

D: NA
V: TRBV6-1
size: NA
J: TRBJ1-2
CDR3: CASSGPGEGPKSGYTF
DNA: TGTGCCAGCAGTGGGCCAGGGGAGGGGCCCAAAAGTGGCTACACCTTC

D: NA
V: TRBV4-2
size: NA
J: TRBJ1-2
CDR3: CASSSVARDYGYTF
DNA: TGTGCCAGCAGCAGCGTCGCTCGGGACTATGGCTACACCTTC

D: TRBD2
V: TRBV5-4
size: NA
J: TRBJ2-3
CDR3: CASSLGGGGATDTQYF
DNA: TGTGCCAGCAGCTTGGGAGGCGGGGGGGCCACAGATACGCAGTATTTT

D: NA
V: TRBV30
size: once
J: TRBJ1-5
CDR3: CAWSVRGSLSNQPQHF
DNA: TGTGCCTGGAGTGTGCGGGGGTCCCTAAGCAATCAGCCCCAGCATTTT

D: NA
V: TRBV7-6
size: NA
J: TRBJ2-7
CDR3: CASSADGAWSSYEQYF
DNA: TGTGCCAGCAGCGCCGATGGGGCTTGGAGCTCCTACGAGCAGTACTTC

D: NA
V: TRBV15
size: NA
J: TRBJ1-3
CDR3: CATSRATPPGNTIYF
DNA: TGTGCCACCAGCAGAGCAACACCCCCTGGAAACACCATATATTTT

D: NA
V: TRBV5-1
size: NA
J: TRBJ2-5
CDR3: CASSMASEETQYF
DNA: TGCGCCAGCAGCATGGCTAGCGAAGAGACCCAGTACTTC

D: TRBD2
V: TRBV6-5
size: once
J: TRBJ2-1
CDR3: CASSYSKAGGPDEQFF
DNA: TGTGCCAGCAGTTACTCGAAGGCGGGGGGGCCTGATGAGCAGTTCTTC